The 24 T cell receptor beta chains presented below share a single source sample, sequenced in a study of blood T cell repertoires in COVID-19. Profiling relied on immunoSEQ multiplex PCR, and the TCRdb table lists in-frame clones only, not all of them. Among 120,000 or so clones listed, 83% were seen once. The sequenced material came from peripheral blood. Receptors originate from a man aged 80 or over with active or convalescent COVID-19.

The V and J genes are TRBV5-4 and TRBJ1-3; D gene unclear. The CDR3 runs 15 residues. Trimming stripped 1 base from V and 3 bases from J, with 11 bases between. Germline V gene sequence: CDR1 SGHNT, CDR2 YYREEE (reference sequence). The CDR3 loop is CASSLRGSYGNTIYF. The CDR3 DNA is TGTGCCAGCAGCTTGCGGGGAAGTTATGGAAACACCATATATTTT.

CDR3 region: CASSLYRGVGETQYF. The CDR3 DNA sequence: TGTGCCAGCAGCCTGTACAGGGGAGTGGGCGAGACCCAGTACTTC. V usage is TRBV6-5 and J usage is TRBJ2-5; 7 bases match TRBD1. With V trimmed by 6 bases and J by 5 bases, 12 bases remained unmatched. Germline values: CDR1 MNHEY, CDR2 SVGAGI. This CDR3 has 15 residues.

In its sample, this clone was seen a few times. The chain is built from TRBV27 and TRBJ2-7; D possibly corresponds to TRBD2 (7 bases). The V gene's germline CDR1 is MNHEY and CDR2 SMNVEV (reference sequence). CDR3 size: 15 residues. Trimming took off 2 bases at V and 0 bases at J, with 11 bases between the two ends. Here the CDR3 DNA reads TGTGCCAGCAGTTTAGGGGGGGCTACCTCCTACGAGCAGTACTTC. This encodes CASSLGGATSYEQYF.

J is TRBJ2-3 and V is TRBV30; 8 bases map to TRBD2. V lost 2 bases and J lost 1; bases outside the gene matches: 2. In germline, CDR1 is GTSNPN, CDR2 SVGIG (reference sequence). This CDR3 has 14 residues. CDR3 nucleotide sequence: TGTGCCTGGAGTAGGCGGGGGGGCACAGATACGCAGTATTTT. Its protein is CAWSRRGGTDTQYF.

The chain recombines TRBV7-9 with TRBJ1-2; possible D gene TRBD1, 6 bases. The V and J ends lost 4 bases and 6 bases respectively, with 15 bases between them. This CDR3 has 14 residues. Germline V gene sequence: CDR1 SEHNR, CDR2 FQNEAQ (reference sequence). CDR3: CASSSRNREHGYTF. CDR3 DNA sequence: TGTGCCAGCAGCTCCCGAAACAGGGAGCATGGCTACACCTTC.

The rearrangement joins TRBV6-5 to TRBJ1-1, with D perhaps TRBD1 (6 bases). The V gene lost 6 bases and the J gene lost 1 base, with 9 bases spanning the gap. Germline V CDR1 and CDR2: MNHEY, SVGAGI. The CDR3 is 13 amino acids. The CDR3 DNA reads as TGTGCCAGCAGATCGGACAGGAACACTGAAGCTTTCTTT. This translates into CASRSDRNTEAFF.

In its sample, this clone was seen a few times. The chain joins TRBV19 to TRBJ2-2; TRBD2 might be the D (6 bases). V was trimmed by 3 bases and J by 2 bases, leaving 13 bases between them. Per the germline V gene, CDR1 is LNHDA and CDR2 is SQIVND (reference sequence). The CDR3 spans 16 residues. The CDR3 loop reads CASSMYGGLNTGELFF. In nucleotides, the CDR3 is TGTGCCAGTAGTATGTATGGCGGACTAAACACCGGGGAGCTGTTTTTT.

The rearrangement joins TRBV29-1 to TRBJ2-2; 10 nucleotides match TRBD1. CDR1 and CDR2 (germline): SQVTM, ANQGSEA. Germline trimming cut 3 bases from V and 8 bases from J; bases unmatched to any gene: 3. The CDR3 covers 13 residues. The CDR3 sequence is CSVDGQGEGELFF. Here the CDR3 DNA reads TGCAGCGTTGACGGACAGGGGGAAGGGGAGCTGTTTTTT.

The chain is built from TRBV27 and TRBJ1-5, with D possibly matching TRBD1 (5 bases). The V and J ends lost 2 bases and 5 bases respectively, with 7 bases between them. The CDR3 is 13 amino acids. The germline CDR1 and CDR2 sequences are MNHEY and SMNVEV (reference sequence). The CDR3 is CASSLGADQPQHF. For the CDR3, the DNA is TGTGCCAGCAGTTTAGGGGCGGATCAGCCCCAGCATTTT.

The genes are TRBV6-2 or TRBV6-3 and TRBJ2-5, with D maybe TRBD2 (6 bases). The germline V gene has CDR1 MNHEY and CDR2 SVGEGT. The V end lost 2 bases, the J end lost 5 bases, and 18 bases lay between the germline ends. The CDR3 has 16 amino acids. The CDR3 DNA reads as TGTGCCAGCAGTTACAGGGACTTAGGAAGAGGGGAGACCCAGTACTTC. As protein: CASSYRDLGRGETQYF.

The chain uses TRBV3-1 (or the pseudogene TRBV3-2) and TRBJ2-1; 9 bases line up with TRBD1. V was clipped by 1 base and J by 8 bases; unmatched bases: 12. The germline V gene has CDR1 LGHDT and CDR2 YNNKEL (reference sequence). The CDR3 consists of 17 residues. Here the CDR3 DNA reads TGTGCCAGCAGCCAAGTGGTTCCGACAGGGGGTCAGGATGAGCAGTTCTTC. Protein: CASSQVVPTGGQDEQFF.

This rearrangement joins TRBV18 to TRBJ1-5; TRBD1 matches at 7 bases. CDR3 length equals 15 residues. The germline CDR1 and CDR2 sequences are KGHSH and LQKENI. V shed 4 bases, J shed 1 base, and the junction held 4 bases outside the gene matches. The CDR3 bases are TGTGCCAGCTCACGCGGACAGGAGAGCAATCAGCCCCAGCATTTT. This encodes CASSRGQESNQPQHF.

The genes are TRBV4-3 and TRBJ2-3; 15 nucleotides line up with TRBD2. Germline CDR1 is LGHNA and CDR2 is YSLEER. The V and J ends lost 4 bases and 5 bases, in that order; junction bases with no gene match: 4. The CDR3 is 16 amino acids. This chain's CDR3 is CASSPGLAGGLDTQYF. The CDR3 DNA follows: TGCGCCAGCAGCCCGGGACTAGCGGGGGGCCTAGATACGCAGTATTTT.

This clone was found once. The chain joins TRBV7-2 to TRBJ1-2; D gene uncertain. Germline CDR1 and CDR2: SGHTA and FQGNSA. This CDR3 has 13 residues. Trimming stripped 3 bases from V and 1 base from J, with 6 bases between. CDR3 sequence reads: CASSFEGNYGYTF. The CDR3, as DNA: TGTGCCAGCAGCTTCGAGGGTAACTATGGCTACACCTTC.

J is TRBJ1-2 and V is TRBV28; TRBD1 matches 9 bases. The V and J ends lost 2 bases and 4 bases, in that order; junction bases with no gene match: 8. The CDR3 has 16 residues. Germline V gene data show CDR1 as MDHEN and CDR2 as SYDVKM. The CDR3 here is CASSLRPPGQGYGYTF. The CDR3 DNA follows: TGTGCCAGCAGTTTACGGCCTCCGGGACAGGGCTATGGCTACACCTTC.

CDR3 nucleotides: TGTGCCAGCAGCTTATTCCTCGGACAGGGTTACAATGAGCAGTTCTTC. It is translated as CASSLFLGQGYNEQFF. The genes are TRBV7-7 and TRBJ2-1; 8 nucleotides line up with TRBD1. Germline V lookup: CDR1 SSHAT, CDR2 FNYEAQ (reference sequence). Trimming cost V 2 bases and J 4 bases; bases outside gene matches: 7. The CDR3 spans 16 residues.

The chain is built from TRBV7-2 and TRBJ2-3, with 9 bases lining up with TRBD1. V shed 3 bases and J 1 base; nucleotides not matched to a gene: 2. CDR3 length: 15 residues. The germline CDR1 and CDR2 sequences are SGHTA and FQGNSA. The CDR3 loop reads CASSFGTGRTDTQYF. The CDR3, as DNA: TGTGCCAGCAGCTTTGGGACAGGGCGCACAGATACGCAGTATTTT.

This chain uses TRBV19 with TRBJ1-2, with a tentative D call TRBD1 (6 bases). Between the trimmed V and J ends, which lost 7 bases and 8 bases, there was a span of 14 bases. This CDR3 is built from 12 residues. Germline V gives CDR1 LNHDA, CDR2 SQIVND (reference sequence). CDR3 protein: CASKGGSGGYTF. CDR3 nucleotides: TGTGCCAGTAAAGGGGGATCGGGAGGCTACACCTTC.

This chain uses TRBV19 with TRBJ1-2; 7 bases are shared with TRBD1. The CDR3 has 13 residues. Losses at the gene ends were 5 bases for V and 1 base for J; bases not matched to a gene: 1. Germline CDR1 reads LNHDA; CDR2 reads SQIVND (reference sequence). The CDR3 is CASSSGGNYGYTF. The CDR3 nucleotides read TGTGCCAGTAGTTCAGGGGGTAACTATGGCTACACCTTC.

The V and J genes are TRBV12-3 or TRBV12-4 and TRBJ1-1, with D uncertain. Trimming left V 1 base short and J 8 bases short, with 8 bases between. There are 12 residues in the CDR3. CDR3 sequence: CASSLGVVEAFF. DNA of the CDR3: TGTGCCAGCAGTTTAGGAGTAGTCGAAGCTTTCTTT.

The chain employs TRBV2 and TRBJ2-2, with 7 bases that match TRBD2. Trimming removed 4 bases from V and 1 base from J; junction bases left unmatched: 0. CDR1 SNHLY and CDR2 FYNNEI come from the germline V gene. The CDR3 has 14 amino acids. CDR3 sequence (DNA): TGTGCCAGCAGTGGCGGGAGGAACACCGGGGAGCTGTTTTTT. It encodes CASSGGRNTGELFF.

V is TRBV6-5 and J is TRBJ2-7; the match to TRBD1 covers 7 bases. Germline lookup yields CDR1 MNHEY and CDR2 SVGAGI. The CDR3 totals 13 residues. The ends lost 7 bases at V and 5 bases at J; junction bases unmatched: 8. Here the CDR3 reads CASTSDRTHEQYF. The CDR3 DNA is TGTGCCAGCACTTCGGACAGGACCCACGAGCAGTACTTC.

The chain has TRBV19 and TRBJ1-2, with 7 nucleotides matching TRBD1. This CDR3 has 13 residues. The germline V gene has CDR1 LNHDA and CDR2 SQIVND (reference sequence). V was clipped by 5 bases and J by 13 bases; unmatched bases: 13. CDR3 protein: CASSPGTADLFTF. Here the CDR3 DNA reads TGTGCCAGTAGTCCAGGGACAGCCGATCTTTTCACCTTC.

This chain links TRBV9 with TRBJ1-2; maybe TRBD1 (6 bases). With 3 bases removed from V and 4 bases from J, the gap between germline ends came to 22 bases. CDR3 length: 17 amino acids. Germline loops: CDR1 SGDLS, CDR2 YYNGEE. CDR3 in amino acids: CASSATLVSTGSYGYTF. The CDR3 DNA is TGTGCCAGCAGCGCCACCCTGGTGTCTACAGGGAGCTATGGCTACACCTTC.